This T cell receptor (beta chain) was observed in a study of radiotherapy plus CTLA-4 blockade in lung cancer. About the research overall: With over 25% of patients having disease control, objective responses were seen in about 18%. Study observations and caveats: Early clonal dynamics of blood T cells, together with interferon-beta, were reported as the best response predictor.

Comments on this clone: Its antigen is not identified.

It was focal radiation plus CTLA-4 blockade with ipilimumab that patients with chemo-refractory metastatic non-small-cell lung cancer received. TCRdb's table, derived via immunoSEQ multiplex PCR, lists solely in-frame clones and lacks some. The sample consists of 35,000 to 40,000 clones, more than 80% of them appearing once. The CDR3 consists of 17 residues. Trimming pared 2 bases from V and 0 bases from J, leaving 16 bases between. The germline CDR1 and CDR2 sequences are KGHSH and LQKENI. V and J are TRBV18 and TRBJ1-1; D remains unclear. The TCR comes from a human donor with non-small cell lung cancer who had stable disease on radiotherapy plus ipilimumab. Sequenced here: peripheral blood, sampled from a patient treated with radiotherapy plus ipilimumab. CDR3 in amino acids: CASSPISAGTMNTEAFF. In DNA form, the CDR3 reads TGTGCCAGCTCACCAATCTCGGCAGGTACCATGAACACTGAAGCTTTCTTT.